A single sample gave rise to the 12 T cell receptor beta chains below, sequenced in a study of spatial heterogeneity in lung cancer. Time point here: sample taken at primary tumor resection. One entry per CDR3 protein results from TCRdb running MiXCR on the 5' RACE reads. Of under 4,000 distinct CDR3 sequences listed, roughly 3.5% are singletons. The sample consisted of lung tissue, taken at surgery. The origin of the receptors is a human donor with early-stage non-small cell lung cancer.

This clonotype was found many times. This beta chain was picked up by a library intended for alpha chains and is off target, so its count carries little meaning. The rearrangement joins TRBV7-6 to TRBJ2-7, with 9 bases lining up with TRBD1. The CDR3 sequence is 17 residues long. Trimming at V came to 5 bases and at J to 6 bases, leaving 17 bases not matched to a gene. Germline assignment: CDR1 SGHVS and CDR2 FNYEAQ. The CDR3, as DNA: TGTGCCAGCAGCCCAGGCGCGGGTAGGACAGGGGTCGCCGAGCAGTACTTC. Translated: CASSPGAGRTGVAEQYF.

This clonotype ranks as medium-sized. A library made for alpha chains picked up this beta chain off target, so its size means little. The gene calls are TRBV4-1 and TRBJ1-1; D gene uncertain. V gave up 7 bases and J gave up 0 bases, with 12 bases separating them. Germline loops: CDR1 MGHRA, CDR2 YSYEKL. The CDR3 loop spans 14 amino acids. The CDR3 is CASTPSSLNTEAFF. In nucleotides, the CDR3 is TGCGCCAGCACCCCCTCTAGCCTGAACACTGAAGCTTTCTTT.

Relative to its sample, this clonotype is medium-sized. This beta chain appears as a stray read in a library generated for alpha chains; its size is not informative. The chain joins TRBV12-5 to TRBJ2-3; 9 positions agree with TRBD1. V was pared by 2 bases and J by 4 bases, with 4 bases of the junction left unmatched. The CDR3 totals 15 residues. Germline loops: CDR1 LGHNT, CDR2 FRNRAP. The chain's CDR3 is CASGLKTGGADTQYF. The CDR3 DNA sequence: TGTGCTAGTGGTTTGAAGACAGGGGGGGCAGATACGCAGTATTTT.

This clonotype is labeled as medium-sized. In a library made to pick up alpha chains, this beta chain is a stray read with a size that means little. The V and J genes are TRBV28 and TRBJ2-3; TRBD1 agrees at 12 bases. This CDR3 is built from 14 residues. From germline, CDR1 is MDHEN and CDR2 SYDVKM. J was trimmed by 5 bases and V by 8 bases; bases with no gene match: 5. The CDR3 sequence is CASAGQGAVDTQYF. In nucleotides, the CDR3 is TGTGCCAGCGCGGGACAGGGGGCGGTAGATACGCAGTATTTT.

By sample share, this clonotype is medium-sized. A library made for alpha chains picked up this beta chain off target, so its size means little. This chain links TRBV29-1 with TRBJ2-2, with 7 nucleotides matching TRBD2. Germline trimming cut 7 bases from V and 6 bases from J; bases unmatched to any gene: 14. Germline CDR1 and CDR2: SQVTM and ANQGSEA. The CDR3 is made up of 15 amino acids. Here the CDR3 reads CSARRGGSDAGELFF. CDR3 nucleotide sequence: TGCAGCGCCCGCCGCGGGGGTAGCGATGCCGGGGAGCTGTTTTTT.

This clonotype was seen many times. This beta chain is an off-target read within a library intended for alpha chains, so its frequency means little. In DNA, the CDR3 is TGTGCCAGCAGCGTAGTTAGAGGGGACCAAGAGACCCAGTACTTC. As protein: CASSVVRGDQETQYF. This rearrangement joins TRBV9 to TRBJ2-5; D may be TRBD1 or TRBD2 (5 bases each). CDR3 length equals 15 residues. Trimming took off 0 bases at V and 0 bases at J, with 9 bases between the two ends. The V gene's germline CDR1 is SGDLS and CDR2 YYNGEE.

In its sample, this clonotype ranks as medium-sized. Little can be read into the size of this beta chain, an off-target read in a library designed for alpha chains. The rearrangement uses TRBV7-2 and TRBJ2-5, with D possibly matching TRBD2 (5 bases). The V gene's germline CDR1 is SGHTA and CDR2 FQGNSA. CDR3 length equals 15 residues. V was shortened by 2 bases and J by 4 bases, with 14 bases between the two germline ends. The CDR3 protein is CASSLPSGSRETQYF. The DNA for the CDR3 is TGTGCCAGCAGCTTACCATCGGGGTCTAGAGAGACCCAGTACTTC.

In its sample, this clonotype is medium-sized. This beta chain appears as a stray read in a library generated for alpha chains; its size is not informative. This chain connects TRBV28 to TRBJ1-2; tentative D call: TRBD1 (5 bases). The CDR3 is made up of 13 amino acids. V dropped 6 bases and J dropped 8 bases, with 16 bases sitting between them. Germline V gene data show CDR1 as MDHEN and CDR2 as SYDVKM. CDR3 loop: CASSPQQQEGYTF. CDR3 bases: TGTGCCAGCAGCCCCCAGCAACAGGAAGGCTACACCTTC.

This clonotype was recorded at least ten times. The library was designed around alpha chains, so this beta chain is a stray read whose abundance carries little weight. V is TRBV11-2 and J is TRBJ1-2; D gene uncertain. The germline CDR1 and CDR2 sequences are SGHAT and FQNNGV. The CDR3 is 14 residues long. V was clipped by 5 bases and J by 4 bases, with 14 bases between them. The CDR3 region is CASSVAGPSYGYTF. The CDR3 DNA sequence: TGTGCCAGCAGCGTAGCCGGGCCTTCCTATGGCTACACCTTC.

In its sample, this clonotype was seen many times. This beta chain lies outside the target of a library built for alpha chains; its clone size means little. J is TRBJ1-3 and V is TRBV4-1; 7 bases map to TRBD1. The junction had 9 bases not matched to a gene; V was cut back by 5 bases and J by 2 bases. Germline CDR1 MGHRA, CDR2 YSYEKL. This CDR3 spans 16 amino acids. The DNA for the CDR3 is TGCGCCAGCAGCAAACTCGACAGGGCAGCTGGAAACACCATATATTTT. This encodes CASSKLDRAAGNTIYF.

This clonotype is categorized as medium-sized. Within a library made for alpha chains, this beta chain is off target, and its count is uninformative. V and J are TRBV27 and TRBJ2-5, with D perhaps TRBD1 (6 bases). Germline V gene lookup returns CDR1 MNHEY and CDR2 SMNVEV (reference sequence). The CDR3 has 14 amino acids. V was clipped by 7 bases and J by 5 bases, with 17 bases between them. The CDR3 is CASMNYRERETQYF. DNA for the CDR3: TGTGCCAGCATGAATTACAGGGAACGCGAGACCCAGTACTTC.

This clonotype occurred a few times. This beta chain is an off-target read within a library intended for alpha chains, so its frequency means little. The chain couples TRBV5-1 to TRBJ2-7; 12 nucleotides agree with TRBD1. Germline CDR1 is SGHRS and CDR2 is YFSETQ. The CDR3 loop spans 14 amino acids. V was pared by 3 bases and J by 6 bases, with 4 bases of the junction left unmatched. CDR3 in DNA: TGCGCCAGCAGCTCCGGGACAGGGGGCCTCGAGCAGTACGTC. This translates into CASSSGTGGLEQYV.